What follows describes a single T cell receptor beta chain. This specimen belongs to a study of blood T cell repertoires in COVID-19. The wider study: Acute-phase and convalescent COVID-19 samples originated in the United States, Italy and Spain. From T cells, B-cell-depleted T cells, or PBMCs came the material, which was cDNA or gDNA.

Germline V lookup: CDR1 SGDLS, CDR2 YYNGEE. The CDR3 contains 15 residues. Between the trimmed V and J ends, which lost 4 bases and 4 bases, there was a span of 18 bases. As processed by the authors: Scientists estimated how many nucleated cells there were by amplifying reference gene primers. The table came from immunoSEQ multiplex PCR; TCRdb's copy has only in-frame clones and leaves some out. That table is the source of V, J and clone size, and D and trimming were worked out from the DNA. This table holds 70,000 to 95,000 clones, 88% found once. The chain employs TRBV9 and TRBJ2-7, with D possibly being TRBD2 (6 bases). The receptor was derived from a man aged 65 to 79 with acute or convalescent COVID-19. What was sequenced was peripheral blood. CDR3 region: CASSSQSGLGYEQYF. The CDR3, as DNA: TGTGCCAGCAGCTCCCAAAGCGGGTTAGGATACGAGCAGTACTTC.